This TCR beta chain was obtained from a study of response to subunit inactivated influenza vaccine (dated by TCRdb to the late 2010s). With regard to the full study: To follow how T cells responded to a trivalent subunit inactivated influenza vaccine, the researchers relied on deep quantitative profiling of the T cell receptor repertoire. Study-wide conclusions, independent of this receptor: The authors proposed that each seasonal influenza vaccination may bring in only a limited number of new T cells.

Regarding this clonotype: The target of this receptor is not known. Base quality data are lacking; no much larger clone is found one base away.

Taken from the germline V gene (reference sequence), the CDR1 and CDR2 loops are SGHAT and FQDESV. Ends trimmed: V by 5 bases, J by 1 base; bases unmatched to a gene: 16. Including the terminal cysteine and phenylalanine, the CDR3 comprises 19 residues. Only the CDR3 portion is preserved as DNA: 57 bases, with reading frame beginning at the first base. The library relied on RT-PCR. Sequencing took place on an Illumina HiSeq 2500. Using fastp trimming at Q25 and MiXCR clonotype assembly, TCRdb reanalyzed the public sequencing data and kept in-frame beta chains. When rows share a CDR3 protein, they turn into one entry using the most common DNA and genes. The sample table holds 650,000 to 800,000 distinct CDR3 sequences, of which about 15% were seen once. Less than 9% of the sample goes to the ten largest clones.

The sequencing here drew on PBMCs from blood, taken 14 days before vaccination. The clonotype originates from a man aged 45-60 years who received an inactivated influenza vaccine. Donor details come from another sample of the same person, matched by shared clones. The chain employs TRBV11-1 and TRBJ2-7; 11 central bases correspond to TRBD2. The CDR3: CASSPSNTKTSGGSYEQYF. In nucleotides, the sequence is TGTGCCAGCAGCCCCTCCAATACTAAAACTAGCGGGGGATCCTACGAGCAGTACTTC.